Listed here are 18 T cell receptor beta chains from one sample, sequenced in a study of high-grade serous ovarian cancer treatment subgroups. Tumor samples were obtained before definitive surgery or chemotherapy. Using immunoSEQ multiplex PCR, the repertoire was profiled, and TCRdb retains in-frame clones only, with some absent. The table records under 4,000 clones, approximately 70% of them present only once. Material: tumor tissue. These receptors all stem from a human donor with high-grade serous ovarian cancer.

This chain links TRBV27 with TRBJ2-5; D is ambiguous. Germline lookup yields CDR1 MNHEY and CDR2 SMNVEV (reference sequence). Trimming took 4 bases from V and 5 from J, leaving 17 bases between them. There are 15 residues in the CDR3. The DNA for the CDR3 is TGTGCCAGCAGTTCTCGGGCAGATACTTGGGAGACCCAGTACTTC. Translated: CASSSRADTWETQYF.

In its sample, this clone was seen a few times. The CDR3 reads CASSQDSQTNQPQHF. The CDR3 nucleotides read TGCGCCAGCAGCCAAGATAGTCAGACCAATCAGCCCCAGCATTTT. The chain combines TRBV4-3 with TRBJ1-5; D not certain. Germline lookup yields CDR1 LGHNA and CDR2 YSLEER. The CDR3 runs 15 residues. V was shortened by 0 bases and J by 3 bases, with 9 bases between the two germline ends.

The V call is TRBV5-5, the J call TRBJ2-5, with D perhaps matching TRBD2 (7 bases). The V end was cut by 3 bases, the J end by 5 bases, with 23 bases between. CDR1 is SGHKS, CDR2 YYEKEE, per germline (reference sequence). The CDR3 is 17 residues long. The DNA of the CDR3 is TGTGCCAGCAGCTCCTCTCTGAGGGGGGGGGCTGGGGAGACCCAGTACTTC. Its protein product is CASSSSLRGGAGETQYF.

V is TRBV6-5 and J is TRBJ1-1; TRBD1 aligns across 8 bases. V was pared by 5 bases and J by 8 bases, with 10 bases of the junction left unmatched. The CDR3 runs to 14 residues. Germline V lookup: CDR1 MNHEY, CDR2 SVGAGI. The CDR3: CASSPGGRWTEAFF. The CDR3 DNA reads TGTGCCAGCAGTCCAGGGGGCCGCTGGACAGAAGCTTTCTTT.

The chain links TRBV12-5 to TRBJ2-6; perhaps TRBD1 as D (5 bases). Looked up from germline, CDR1 is LGHNT and CDR2 is FRNRAP. Trimming removed 5 bases at V and 5 bases at J, with 19 bases between. The CDR3 sequence is 17 residues long. The chain's CDR3 is CASGALIGQSRANVLTF. The CDR3 bases are TGTGCTAGTGGTGCACTAATAGGACAAAGTCGGGCCAACGTCCTGACTTTC.

J is TRBJ1-2 and V is TRBV6-5; 11 bases fit TRBD1. V dropped 6 bases and J dropped 5; count of bases not matched to a gene: 5. This CDR3 is 14 amino acids long. Germline V lookup: CDR1 MNHEY, CDR2 SVGAGI. CDR3 nucleotides: TGTGCCAGCAGAAACCGGGACAGGGGGTATGGCTACACCTTC. It translates to CASRNRDRGYGYTF.

About this clone: The junction departs from the called germline gene at one end, perhaps through a read error. V is TRBV10-3 and J is TRBJ2-7, with D possibly being TRBD2 (7 bases). This CDR3 is built from 15 residues. Germline CDR1 and CDR2: ENHRY and SYGVKD. CDR3 bases: TGTGCCAGCAGTTACTCCCCAAGCGAGGGGGGGGAGCAGTACTTC. Amino acid sequence: CASSYSPSEGGEQYF.

This clone turned up a few times. This chain connects TRBV30 to TRBJ1-1; maybe TRBD1 (6 bases). Germline V lookup: CDR1 GTSNPN, CDR2 SVGIG (reference sequence). With 0 bases removed from V and 10 bases from J, the gap between germline ends came to 15 bases. The CDR3 is made up of 13 amino acids. The CDR3 is CAWSVLGGSVAFF. The CDR3 region has the DNA TGTGCCTGGAGTGTACTTGGGGGCTCCGTAGCTTTCTTT. The full variable domain, rest sourced from reference TRBV30 and TRBJ1-1, is SQTIHQWPATLVQPVGSPLSLECTVEGTSNPNLYWYRQAAGRGLQLLFYSVGIGQISSEVPQNLSASRPQDRQFILSSKKLLLSDSGFYLCAWSVLGGSVAFFGQGTRLTVV.

The chain carries TRBV10-1 and TRBJ2-1; 14 nucleotides agree with TRBD2. The CDR3 is 16 residues long. Trimming took 3 bases from V and 8 from J; bases not matched to a gene: 6. Germline CDR1 is WNHNN and CDR2 is SYGVQD (reference sequence). Here the CDR3 DNA reads TGCGCCAGCAGTGACGAGACTAGCGGGGGGGCCGATGAGCAGTTCTTC. Its translation is CASSDETSGGADEQFF.

This clone appeared a few times. The rearrangement uses TRBV2 and TRBJ2-2, with D maybe TRBD2 (6 bases). Germline CDR1 reads SNHLY; CDR2 reads FYNNEI. Trimming removed 5 bases at V and 4 bases at J, with 14 bases between. This CDR3 has 15 amino acids. CDR3 sequence reads: CASSSEGFGTGELFF. The CDR3 DNA follows: TGTGCCAGCAGTTCGGAGGGGTTTGGCACCGGGGAGCTGTTTTTT.

The sample holds a few counts of this clone. Mismatch with germline at one junction end may stem from a read error. The V gene is TRBV19, the J gene TRBJ1-2; tentative D call: TRBD1 (5 bases). Germline V gene lookup returns CDR1 LNHDA and CDR2 SQIVND (reference sequence). This CDR3 has 12 residues. In nucleotides, the CDR3 is TGTGCCAGTAGTATAGATGAGGGAGGACACCTCTTC. Amino acids: CASSIDEGGHLF.

The rearrangement uses TRBV7-6 and TRBJ1-4; no firm D call. CDR1 is SGHVS and CDR2 is FNYEAQ in the germline V gene. V shed 1 base and J shed 8 bases, with 20 bases lying between them. This CDR3 has 17 amino acids. The CDR3 DNA follows: TGTGCCAGCAGCTTAGGCGGGATTCGCACTGGAATGGAAAAACTGTTTTTT. It codes for CASSLGGIRTGMEKLFF.

The chain combines TRBV27 with TRBJ1-6, with D tentatively TRBD1 (6 bases). V shed 6 bases and J shed 15 bases, with 12 bases lying between them. The CDR3 sequence is 11 residues long. CDR1 is MNHEY and CDR2 is SMNVEV in the germline V gene (reference sequence). CDR3 sequence (DNA): TGTGCCAGCAGAACACAGGGAATCCTCCACTTT. Its protein is CASRTQGILHF.

The rearrangement uses TRBV28 and TRBJ1-6; D is perhaps TRBD1 (5 bases). CDR3 length: 14 residues. The V gene lost 5 bases and the J gene lost 7 bases, with 12 bases spanning the gap. CDR1 is MDHEN, CDR2 SYDVKM, per germline. This CDR3 is CASSLRGGNSPLHF. The CDR3 nucleotides read TGTGCCAGCAGTCTTCGGGGGGGGAATTCACCCCTCCACTTT.

The chain couples TRBV7-6 to TRBJ2-6; TRBD1 matches 7 bases. The CDR3 loop spans 17 amino acids. J was trimmed by 2 bases and V by 3 bases; bases with no gene match: 7. CDR1 is SGHVS and CDR2 is FNYEAQ in the germline V gene. The CDR3 here is CASSLDRWPTGANVLTF. The DNA of the CDR3 is TGTGCCAGCAGCTTGGACAGGTGGCCCACTGGGGCCAACGTCCTGACTTTC.

J is TRBJ1-2 and V is TRBV30; TRBD1 is a possible D gene (6 bases). The CDR3 has 12 amino acids. The V gene lost 7 bases and the J gene lost 4 bases, with 13 bases spanning the gap. Germline assignment: CDR1 GTSNPN and CDR2 SVGIG (reference sequence). The CDR3 loop is CAYQQGSYGYTF. Here the CDR3 DNA reads TGTGCCTATCAACAGGGCTCCTATGGCTACACCTTC.

The chain is built from TRBV2 and TRBJ2-5; D possibly corresponds to TRBD1 (6 bases). The CDR3 consists of 14 residues. V was trimmed by 2 bases and J by 6 bases, leaving 13 bases between them. CDR1 is SNHLY and CDR2 is FYNNEI in the germline V gene. CDR3: CASSETQGPQTQYF. The CDR3, as DNA: TGTGCCAGCAGTGAAACGCAGGGGCCGCAGACCCAGTACTTC.

J is TRBJ1-1 and V is TRBV28; 7 bases fit TRBD1. Germline V gene sequence: CDR1 MDHEN, CDR2 SYDVKM. Germline trimming cut 6 bases from V and 2 bases from J; bases unmatched to any gene: 12. The CDR3 consists of 16 residues. As DNA, the CDR3 is TGTGCCAGCAGGACCTGGGACAGTGTTTCAAACACTGAAGCTTTCTTT. Protein: CASRTWDSVSNTEAFF.